This is a list of T cell receptor beta chains from one sample in a study of blood T cell repertoires in COVID-19. Repertoires were generated with immunoSEQ multiplex PCR, while TCRdb's copy carries only in-frame clones and drops some. The sample shows about 430,000 clones, approximately 90% of them seen only once. Material: PBMCs or T cells enriched from blood (not recorded which). The receptors stem from a man aged 25-45 years who had recovered from COVID-19. Both conserved end residues are part of each CDR3. Each record gives: D gene, J gene, clone size, V gene, CDR3 protein, CDR3 DNA. D genes are given only for firm matches. Not all rows give a size; the values are once, few, many and, for expanded clones, a class.

D gene: TRBD2
J gene: TRBJ2-7
clone size: NA
V gene: TRBV19
CDR3 protein: CASSIDASGAYEQYF
CDR3 DNA: TGTGCCAGTAGTATAGACGCTAGCGGAGCCTACGAGCAGTACTTC

D gene: TRBD1
J gene: TRBJ1-3
clone size: NA
V gene: TRBV4-1
CDR3 protein: CASSQAGGAGNTIYF
CDR3 DNA: TGCGCCAGCAGCCAAGCAGGGGGTGCTGGAAACACCATATATTTT

D gene: NA
J gene: TRBJ2-7
clone size: NA
V gene: TRBV28
CDR3 protein: CASKEGGGSEQYF
CDR3 DNA: TGTGCCAGCAAAGAGGGAGGAGGATCCGAGCAGTACTTC

D gene: NA
J gene: TRBJ1-2
clone size: NA
V gene: TRBV3-1/TRBV3-2
CDR3 protein: CASSQETRNGYTF
CDR3 DNA: TGTGCCAGCAGCCAAGAAACTAGGAACGGCTACACCTTC

D gene: TRBD1
J gene: TRBJ1-2
clone size: NA
V gene: TRBV3-1/TRBV3-2
CDR3 protein: CASSRRQGRDGYTF
CDR3 DNA: TGTGCCAGCAGCCGACGACAGGGCCGAGATGGCTACACCTTC

D gene: NA
J gene: TRBJ2-7
clone size: NA
V gene: TRBV5-6
CDR3 protein: CASAFRDTLSYEQYF
CDR3 DNA: TGTGCCAGCGCTTTTCGGGACACCCTCTCCTACGAGCAGTACTTC

D gene: NA
J gene: TRBJ2-5
clone size: NA
V gene: TRBV7-8
CDR3 protein: CASSPWRAEETQYF
CDR3 DNA: TGTGCCAGCAGCCCCTGGAGAGCGGAAGAGACCCAGTACTTC

D gene: NA
J gene: TRBJ1-6
clone size: once
V gene: TRBV7-9
CDR3 protein: CASSPVSQNSPLHF
CDR3 DNA: TGTGCCAGCAGCCCCGTCAGTCAGAATTCACCCCTCCACTTT

D gene: NA
J gene: TRBJ2-2
clone size: NA
V gene: TRBV7-6
CDR3 protein: CASSLGPAGTGELFF
CDR3 DNA: TGTGCCAGCAGCTTAGGGCCGGCGGGCACCGGGGAGCTGTTTTTT

D gene: TRBD1
J gene: TRBJ1-2
clone size: NA
V gene: TRBV7-9
CDR3 protein: CASSETGVDYGYTF
CDR3 DNA: TGTGCCAGCAGCGAGACAGGGGTGGACTATGGCTACACCTTC

D gene: NA
J gene: TRBJ1-2
clone size: NA
V gene: TRBV11-2
CDR3 protein: CASSFSGGDYGYTF
CDR3 DNA: TGTGCCAGCAGCTTCAGTGGCGGAGACTATGGCTACACCTTC

D gene: NA
J gene: TRBJ1-6
clone size: NA
V gene: TRBV6-5
CDR3 protein: CASSTTGDNSPLHF
CDR3 DNA: TGTGCCAGCAGTACTACTGGAGATAATTCACCCCTCCACTTT

D gene: NA
J gene: TRBJ2-3
clone size: NA
V gene: TRBV10-3
CDR3 protein: CAITSVPDTQYF
CDR3 DNA: TGTGCCATCACTAGCGTTCCAGATACGCAGTATTTT

D gene: TRBD2
J gene: TRBJ2-3
clone size: NA
V gene: TRBV10-3
CDR3 protein: CAISDSAGVGTDTQYF
CDR3 DNA: TGTGCCATCAGTGATTCTGCGGGGGTGGGCACAGATACGCAGTATTTT

D gene: TRBD1
J gene: TRBJ1-5
clone size: NA
V gene: TRBV18
CDR3 protein: CASSPSNTGAALQPQHF
CDR3 DNA: TGTGCCAGCTCACCTTCCAACACAGGGGCCGCCTTACAGCCCCAGCATTTT

D gene: NA
J gene: TRBJ1-5
clone size: NA
V gene: TRBV15
CDR3 protein: CATSNKRSSNQPQHF
CDR3 DNA: TGTGCCACCAGCAATAAACGGTCTAGCAATCAGCCCCAGCATTTT

D gene: NA
J gene: TRBJ1-1
clone size: few
V gene: TRBV10-3
CDR3 protein: CAIGATGVPEAFF
CDR3 DNA: TGTGCCATCGGCGCCACAGGAGTACCTGAAGCTTTCTTT

D gene: NA
J gene: TRBJ2-5
clone size: NA
V gene: TRBV7-9
CDR3 protein: CASSLHETQYF
CDR3 DNA: TGTGCCAGCAGCTTACATGAGACCCAGTACTTC

D gene: NA
J gene: TRBJ1-1
clone size: once
V gene: TRBV6-5
CDR3 protein: CASSEGLLNTEAFF
CDR3 DNA: TGTGCCAGCAGCGAGGGTTTACTGAACACTGAAGCTTTCTTT

D gene: TRBD2
J gene: TRBJ2-2
clone size: NA
V gene: TRBV4-2
CDR3 protein: CASSQTTSGSTGELFF
CDR3 DNA: TGTGCCAGCAGCCAGACGACTAGCGGGAGTACCGGGGAGCTGTTTTTT

D gene: NA
J gene: TRBJ1-2
clone size: NA
V gene: TRBV18
CDR3 protein: CASSPQQGLDGYTF
CDR3 DNA: TGTGCCAGCTCACCACAGCAGGGCTTGGATGGCTACACCTTC

D gene: TRBD1
J gene: TRBJ1-6
clone size: NA
V gene: TRBV19
CDR3 protein: CASSMVRDRGKDNSPLHF
CDR3 DNA: TGTGCCAGTAGTATGGTGCGTGACAGGGGGAAAGATAATTCACCCCTCCACTTT

D gene: NA
J gene: TRBJ1-5
clone size: NA
V gene: TRBV9
CDR3 protein: CASSVAEFQPQHF
CDR3 DNA: TGTGCCAGCAGCGTAGCCGAGTTTCAGCCCCAGCATTTT

D gene: TRBD1
J gene: TRBJ1-2
clone size: NA
V gene: TRBV30
CDR3 protein: CAWNPGTGDGYTF
CDR3 DNA: TGTGCCTGGAACCCCGGGACAGGGGATGGCTACACCTTC

D gene: NA
J gene: TRBJ1-2
clone size: NA
V gene: TRBV28
CDR3 protein: CASSPAPRPIDGYTF
CDR3 DNA: TGTGCCAGCAGCCCGGCACCTAGGCCCATAGATGGCTACACCTTC

D gene: NA
J gene: TRBJ2-3
clone size: once
V gene: TRBV7-2
CDR3 protein: CASSLSGSDTDTQYF
CDR3 DNA: TGTGCCAGCAGCTTAAGCGGAAGCGACACAGATACGCAGTATTTT

D gene: NA
J gene: TRBJ2-3
clone size: NA
V gene: TRBV10-2
CDR3 protein: CASSESWPIDTQYF
CDR3 DNA: TGCGCCAGCAGTGAGTCTTGGCCGATAGATACGCAGTATTTT

D gene: NA
J gene: TRBJ2-1
clone size: NA
V gene: TRBV27
CDR3 protein: CASSLSAEGYNEQFF
CDR3 DNA: TGTGCCAGCAGTTTATCCGCCGAGGGCTACAATGAGCAGTTCTTC

D gene: TRBD1
J gene: TRBJ1-1
clone size: NA
V gene: TRBV5-1
CDR3 protein: CASSFGTENTEAFF
CDR3 DNA: TGCGCCAGCAGCTTCGGGACAGAGAACACTGAAGCTTTCTTT

D gene: NA
J gene: TRBJ1-2
clone size: NA
V gene: TRBV29-1
CDR3 protein: CSVEERASYGYTF
CDR3 DNA: TGCAGCGTTGAAGAGAGAGCTAGCTATGGCTACACCTTC

D gene: NA
J gene: TRBJ2-7
clone size: NA
V gene: TRBV7-9
CDR3 protein: CASSPTGYEQYF
CDR3 DNA: TGTGCCAGCAGCCCCACAGGGTACGAGCAGTACTTC

D gene: NA
J gene: TRBJ2-3
clone size: NA
V gene: TRBV7-9
CDR3 protein: CASSIGWRDSTDTQYF
CDR3 DNA: TGTGCCAGCAGCATCGGTTGGCGGGACAGCACAGATACGCAGTATTTT

D gene: NA
J gene: TRBJ1-1
clone size: NA
V gene: TRBV6-5
CDR3 protein: CASSYIEGSEAFF
CDR3 DNA: TGTGCCAGCAGTTACATCGAGGGATCTGAAGCTTTCTTT

D gene: TRBD1
J gene: TRBJ1-6
clone size: NA
V gene: TRBV28
CDR3 protein: CASSSGTGIAGDSPLHF
CDR3 DNA: TGTGCCAGCAGTTCGGGGACAGGGATTGCCGGGGATTCACCCCTCCACTTT

D gene: TRBD2
J gene: TRBJ2-3
clone size: NA
V gene: TRBV11-3
CDR3 protein: CASSSHLASGSQYF
CDR3 DNA: TGTGCCAGCAGCTCCCACCTAGCCAGCGGGAGTCAGTATTTT

D gene: TRBD1
J gene: TRBJ1-5
clone size: NA
V gene: TRBV19
CDR3 protein: CASSLQGSNQPQHF
CDR3 DNA: TGTGCCAGTAGTTTACAGGGGTCGAATCAGCCCCAGCATTTT

D gene: NA
J gene: TRBJ2-5
clone size: NA
V gene: TRBV19
CDR3 protein: CASSQERGETQYF
CDR3 DNA: TGTGCCAGTAGCCAAGAACGGGGGGAGACCCAGTACTTC

D gene: TRBD2
J gene: TRBJ2-3
clone size: NA
V gene: TRBV5-1
CDR3 protein: CASRGSGRAGVTDTQYF
CDR3 DNA: TGCGCCAGCAGGGGTAGCGGGAGGGCCGGGGTCACAGATACGCAGTATTTT

D gene: NA
J gene: TRBJ2-1
clone size: many
V gene: TRBV5-1
CDR3 protein: CASKAGLSYNEQFF
CDR3 DNA: TGCGCCAGCAAGGCGGGACTGTCCTACAATGAGCAGTTCTTC

D gene: NA
J gene: TRBJ2-5
clone size: NA
V gene: TRBV24-1
CDR3 protein: CATSDSGNQETQYF
CDR3 DNA: TGTGCCACCAGTGATTCAGGGAACCAAGAGACCCAGTACTTC

D gene: NA
J gene: TRBJ1-1
clone size: NA
V gene: TRBV6-5
CDR3 protein: CAVVGALTEAFF
CDR3 DNA: TGTGCCGTGGTAGGGGCCCTCACTGAAGCTTTCTTT

D gene: NA
J gene: TRBJ2-2
clone size: NA
V gene: TRBV19
CDR3 protein: CASSIERPMNTGELFF
CDR3 DNA: TGTGCCAGTAGTATAGAGCGTCCGATGAACACCGGGGAGCTGTTTTTT

D gene: TRBD2
J gene: TRBJ2-7
clone size: NA
V gene: TRBV5-3
CDR3 protein: CARSYGLAGNEQYF
CDR3 DNA: TGTGCCAGAAGCTACGGACTAGCGGGAAACGAGCAGTACTTC

D gene: NA
J gene: TRBJ2-1
clone size: once
V gene: TRBV7-2
CDR3 protein: CASSFRLLSSYNEQFF
CDR3 DNA: TGTGCCAGCAGCTTTAGACTCCTGAGCTCCTACAATGAGCAGTTCTTC

D gene: NA
J gene: TRBJ2-1
clone size: NA
V gene: TRBV3-1/TRBV3-2
CDR3 protein: CASSPTLAETYNEQFF
CDR3 DNA: TGTGCCAGCAGCCCGACCTTAGCGGAAACCTACAATGAGCAGTTCTTC

D gene: NA
J gene: TRBJ2-7
clone size: NA
V gene: TRBV6-6
CDR3 protein: CASSLTGGSPTPYEQYF
CDR3 DNA: TGTGCCAGTAGTCTTACCGGCGGGTCACCAACTCCCTACGAGCAGTACTTC

D gene: NA
J gene: TRBJ1-1
clone size: NA
V gene: TRBV6-2/TRBV6-3
CDR3 protein: CASSYFDMNTEAFF
CDR3 DNA: TGTGCCAGCAGTTACTTTGACATGAACACTGAAGCTTTCTTT

D gene: NA
J gene: TRBJ1-4
clone size: NA
V gene: TRBV2
CDR3 protein: CASSVRSEKLFF
CDR3 DNA: TGTGCCAGCAGTGTCCGGTCCGAAAAACTGTTTTTT

D gene: NA
J gene: TRBJ1-3
clone size: NA
V gene: TRBV19
CDR3 protein: CASSTTTASGNTIYF
CDR3 DNA: TGTGCCAGTAGTACGACGACAGCCTCTGGAAACACCATATATTTT

D gene: NA
J gene: TRBJ2-5
clone size: NA
V gene: TRBV7-9
CDR3 protein: CASSLGQGYQETQYF
CDR3 DNA: TGTGCCAGCAGCTTAGGGCAGGGATATCAAGAGACCCAGTACTTC